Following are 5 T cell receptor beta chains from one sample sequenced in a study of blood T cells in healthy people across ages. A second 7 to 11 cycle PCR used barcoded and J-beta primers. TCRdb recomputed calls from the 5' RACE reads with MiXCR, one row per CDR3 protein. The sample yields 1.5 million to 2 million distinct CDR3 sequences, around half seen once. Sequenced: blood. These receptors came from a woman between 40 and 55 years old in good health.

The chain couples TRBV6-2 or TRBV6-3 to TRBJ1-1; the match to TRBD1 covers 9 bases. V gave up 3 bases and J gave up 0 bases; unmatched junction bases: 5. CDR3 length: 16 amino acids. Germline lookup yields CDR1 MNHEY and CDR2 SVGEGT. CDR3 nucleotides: TGTGCCAGCAGTTATGACGGGACAGGGTTGAACACTGAAGCTTTCTTT. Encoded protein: CASSYDGTGLNTEAFF.

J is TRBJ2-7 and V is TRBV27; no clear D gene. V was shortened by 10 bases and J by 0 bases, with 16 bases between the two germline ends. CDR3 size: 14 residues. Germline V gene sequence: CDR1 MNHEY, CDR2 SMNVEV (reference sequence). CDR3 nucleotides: TGTGCCACAGCACGTGGGCAAAGCTCCTACGAGCAGTACTTC. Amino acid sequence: CATARGQSSYEQYF.

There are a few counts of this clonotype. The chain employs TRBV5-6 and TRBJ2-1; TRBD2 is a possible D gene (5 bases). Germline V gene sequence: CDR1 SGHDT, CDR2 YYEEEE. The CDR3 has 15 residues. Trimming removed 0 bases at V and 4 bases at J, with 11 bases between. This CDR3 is CASSLVTRQYNEQFF. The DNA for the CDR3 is TGTGCCAGCAGCTTGGTTACTAGGCAATACAATGAGCAGTTCTTC.

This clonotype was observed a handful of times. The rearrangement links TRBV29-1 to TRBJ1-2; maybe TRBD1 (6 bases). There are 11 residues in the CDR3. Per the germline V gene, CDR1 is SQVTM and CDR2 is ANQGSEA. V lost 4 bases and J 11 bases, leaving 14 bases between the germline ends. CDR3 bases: TGCAGCGTTGGGACAGTGTCTACGTACACCTTC. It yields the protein CSVGTVSTYTF.

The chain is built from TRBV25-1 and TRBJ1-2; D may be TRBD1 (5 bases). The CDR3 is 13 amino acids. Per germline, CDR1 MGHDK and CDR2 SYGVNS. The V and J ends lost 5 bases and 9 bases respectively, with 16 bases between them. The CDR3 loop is CASSRTGLWSYTF. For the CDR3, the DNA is TGTGCCAGCAGTAGAACAGGTCTTTGGAGCTACACCTTC.